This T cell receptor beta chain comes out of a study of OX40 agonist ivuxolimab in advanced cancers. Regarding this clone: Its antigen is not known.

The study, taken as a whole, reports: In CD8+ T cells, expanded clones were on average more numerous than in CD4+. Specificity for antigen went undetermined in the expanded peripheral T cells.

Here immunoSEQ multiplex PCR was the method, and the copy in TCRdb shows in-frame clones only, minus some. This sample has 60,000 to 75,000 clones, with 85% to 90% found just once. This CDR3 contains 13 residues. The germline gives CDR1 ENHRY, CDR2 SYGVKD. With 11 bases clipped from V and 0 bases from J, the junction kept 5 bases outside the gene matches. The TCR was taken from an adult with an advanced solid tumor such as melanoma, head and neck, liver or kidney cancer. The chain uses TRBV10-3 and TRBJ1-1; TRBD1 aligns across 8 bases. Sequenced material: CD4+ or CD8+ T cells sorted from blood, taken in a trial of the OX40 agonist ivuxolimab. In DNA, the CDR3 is TGTGCCGCCCGACAGGGGATGAACACTGAAGCTTTCTTT. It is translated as CAARQGMNTEAFF.